This T cell receptor beta chain was identified in a study of neurological immune-mediated disorders. Time point defined: longitudinal time-point 3. This clonotype occurred many times. Its antigen is undetermined. Broader study findings: The most TCR clonal expansion was seen in HTLV-1-associated myelopathy, and the least was seen in multiple sclerosis, which fell below healthy controls.

TCRdb recomputed calls from the 5' RACE reads with MiXCR, one row per CDR3 protein. The sample lists tens of thousands of distinct CDR3 sequences; 4.3% were seen once. V lost 1 base and J lost 8, with 12 bases in between. The CDR3 consists of 14 residues. Germline loops: CDR1 MDHEN, CDR2 SYDVKM. The chain carries TRBV28 and TRBJ2-1; tentative D call: TRBD1 (6 bases). The sequencing sample was made of PBMCs. This TCR came from a woman in her sixties or seventies with multiple sclerosis. Here the CDR3 reads CASSLSRTVDEQFF. The CDR3 DNA is TGTGCCAGCAGTTTATCACGGACAGTCGATGAGCAGTTCTTC.